This T cell receptor (beta chain) was observed in a study of human T cells and chemical hapten exposure. Study overall: A mostly female patient group had alopecia areata, totalis or universalis.

This CDR3 region has 15 residues. V lost 0 bases to trimming and J lost 6 bases, with 14 bases between them. Germline V CDR1 and CDR2: SQVTM, ANQGSEA. TCRdb recomputed calls from the RACE reads with MiXCR, one row per CDR3 protein. The repertoire holds 150,000 to 200,000 distinct CDR3 sequences, with roughly 15% as singletons. This clonotype was detected only a few times. Time point: patch test 1, 2 weeks after DPC sensitization. Indicated treatment: therapeutic diphenylcyclopropenone sensitization with weekly scalp DPC. Those who donated were patients with alopecia, 18 to 70 years of age, and suitable for DPC.

This TCR was recovered from a woman in her 30s with alopecia areata. Some clones in this sample may be carry-over from other donors' samples. This specimen was whole blood, taken in connection with sensitization to the hapten diphenylcyclopropenone (DPC). The rearrangement joins TRBV29-1 to TRBJ2-2; D is ambiguous. This chain's CDR3 is CSVEDRSRSSGELFF. The CDR3 nucleotides are TGCAGCGTTGAAGATCGTAGCAGGTCTTCCGGGGAGCTGTTTTTT.